Presented here are 18 T cell receptor beta chains from one specimen sequenced in a study of CD8 T cells in ankylosing spondylitis. TCRdb itself ran the 5' RACE reads through MiXCR, one entry per CDR3 protein. The sample includes approximately 260,000 distinct CDR3 sequences, 18% of them seen just once. The specimen sequenced was blood, either unsorted or a sorted T cell fraction (not recorded which). The receptor source for this set is a male donor with ankylosing spondylitis or in good health (not recorded which).

This clonotype was seen a few times. The chain carries TRBV28 and TRBJ2-7; D is unresolved. Germline CDR1 is MDHEN and CDR2 is SYDVKM. Trimming removed 2 bases at V and 4 bases at J, with 12 bases between. This CDR3 is built from 14 residues. Written as DNA, the CDR3 is TGTGCCAGCAGTTTAGCTGGAGAGGCATACGAGCAGTACTTC. It yields the protein CASSLAGEAYEQYF.

This chain joins TRBV11-2 and TRBJ2-5; D not resolved. The CDR3 loop spans 18 amino acids. Germline V gene lookup returns CDR1 SGHAT and CDR2 FQNNGV. Trimming stripped 0 bases from V and 5 bases from J, with 22 bases between. The DNA for the CDR3 is TGTGCCAGCAGCTTAGATATCCAGCTTTTCGGGTTTACGGAGACCCAGTACTTC. Its translation is CASSLDIQLFGFTETQYF.

Only a few counts were recorded for this clonotype. The chain couples TRBV12-3 or TRBV12-4 to TRBJ2-3; the D is unclear. V lost 3 bases to trimming and J lost 3 bases, with 7 bases between them. The CDR3 is 13 residues long. The CDR3 reads CASSLIGTDTQYF. The CDR3 nucleotides are TGTGCCAGCAGTTTGATAGGGACAGATACGCAGTATTTT.

The chain is built from TRBV5-6 and TRBJ2-5; D remains ambiguous. Trimming pared 5 bases from V and 7 bases from J, leaving 12 bases between. Germline-derived CDR1 and CDR2 are SGHDT and YYEEEE. The CDR3 sequence is 12 residues long. The CDR3 is CASSSGIGTQYF. CDR3 sequence (DNA): TGTGCCAGCAGTTCTGGAATCGGGACCCAGTACTTC.

This chain connects TRBV7-2 to TRBJ1-5; unclear D gene. The CDR3 runs to 15 residues. CDR1 is SGHTA, CDR2 FQGNSA, per germline. With 1 base removed from V and 2 bases from J, the gap between germline ends came to 9 bases. The CDR3 reads CASSLVEGGNQPQHF. CDR3 coding DNA: TGTGCCAGCAGCTTAGTCGAAGGTGGCAATCAGCCCCAGCATTTT. The whole variable domain, remainder taken from reference TRBV7-2 and TRBJ1-5, is GAGVSQSPSNKVTEKGKDVELRCDPISGHTALYWYRQSLGQGLEFLIYFQGNSAPDKSGLPSDRFSAERTGGSVSTLTIQRTQQEDSAVYLCASSLVEGGNQPQHFGDGTRLSIL.

This clonotype showed up just a few times. The V call is TRBV6-5, the J call TRBJ2-3; TRBD2 is a possible D gene (6 bases). Germline V CDR1 and CDR2: MNHEY, SVGAGI. This CDR3 is 15 amino acids long. The V end lost 2 bases, the J end lost 6 bases, and 15 bases lay between the germline ends. CDR3 nucleotide sequence: TGTGCCAGCAGTTACGCGACCGGGGGTTTGGATACGCAGTATTTT. This gives the protein CASSYATGGLDTQYF.

This clonotype was seen many times. The chain employs TRBV29-1 and TRBJ2-7, with 7 positions matching TRBD2. Trimming at V came to 4 bases and at J to 2 bases, leaving 5 bases not matched to a gene. Germline V gene sequence: CDR1 SQVTM, CDR2 ANQGSEA. CDR3 length equals 13 residues. The CDR3 nucleotides read TGCAGCGTTGTAACTAGCGAGACCTACGAGCAGTACTTC. It yields the protein CSVVTSETYEQYF.

This clonotype showed up just a few times. The V and J genes are TRBV12-3 or TRBV12-4 and TRBJ2-3; D is unresolved. The CDR3 has 14 residues. V was shortened by 6 bases and J by 2 bases, with 12 bases between the two germline ends. As DNA, the CDR3 is TGTGCCAGCAGCCCACGGTGGGACACAGATACGCAGTATTTT. This gives the protein CASSPRWDTDTQYF.

The chain uses TRBV4-1 and TRBJ2-1, with D possibly matching TRBD1 (6 bases). V was trimmed by 4 bases and J by 0 bases, leaving 13 bases between them. The CDR3 runs to 16 residues. Germline loops: CDR1 MGHRA, CDR2 YSYEKL. CDR3: CASSPRDIGSYNEQFF. CDR3 in DNA: TGCGCCAGCAGCCCCCGGGACATAGGCTCCTACAATGAGCAGTTCTTC.

This sequence joins TRBV15 and TRBJ1-4, with TRBD1 matching 12 bases. Germline V gene lookup returns CDR1 LNHNV and CDR2 YYDKDF (reference sequence). The CDR3 has 19 amino acids. Losses at the gene ends were 1 base for V and 7 bases for J; bases not matched to a gene: 13. The CDR3 nucleotides are TGTGCCACCAGCAGAGGTACCGGGACAGGGGGCAATAATGCTGAAAAACTGTTTTTT. This translates into CATSRGTGTGGNNAEKLFF.

This clonotype has only a few counts. The rearrangement links TRBV12-5 to TRBJ2-3; TRBD2 agrees at 10 bases. CDR3 length: 13 amino acids. CDR1 LGHNT and CDR2 FRNRAP come from the germline V gene. J lost 3 bases, V lost 9 bases, and 3 bases had no gene match. CDR3: CASATSGTDTQYF. DNA of the CDR3: TGTGCTAGCGCGACTAGCGGGACAGATACGCAGTATTTT.

This clonotype came up a few times. This chain joins TRBV14 and TRBJ2-1; D is undetermined. The CDR3 is 13 amino acids. Trimming stripped 6 bases from V and 5 bases from J, with 11 bases between. From germline, CDR1 is SGHDN and CDR2 FVKESK. DNA for the CDR3: TGTGCCAGCAGACATGACGTAAACAATGAGCAGTTCTTC. Translation gives CASRHDVNNEQFF. Variable domain in full (rest from reference TRBV14 and TRBJ2-1): EAGVTQFPSHSVIEKGQTVTLRCDPISGHDNLYWYRRVMGKEIKFLLHFVKESKQDESGMPNNRFLAERTGGTYSTLKVQPAELEDSGVYFCASRHDVNNEQFFGPGTRLTVL.

V is TRBV20-1 and J is TRBJ2-4; D possibly corresponds to TRBD2 (5 bases). Germline CDR1 and CDR2: DFQATT and SNEGSKA (reference sequence). Between the trimmed V and J ends, which lost 3 bases and 1 base, there was a span of 16 bases. The CDR3 covers 16 residues. DNA for the CDR3: TGCAGTGCTAGGGACTTAGAGGGCAATGCCAAAAACATTCAGTACTTC. Its protein is CSARDLEGNAKNIQYF.

In this sample, this clonotype turned up a few times. J is TRBJ2-7 and V is TRBV29-1; a possible D gene is TRBD1 (6 bases). The CDR3 has 13 amino acids. Germline V lookup: CDR1 SQVTM, CDR2 ANQGSEA. V was clipped by 7 bases and J by 0 bases, with 13 bases between them. The CDR3 nucleotides read TGCAGCGGGCGACACAGGGACTCCTACGAGCAGTACTTC. Its translation is CSGRHRDSYEQYF.

This chain connects TRBV20-1 to TRBJ2-7, with D perhaps TRBD2 (5 bases). CDR1 and CDR2 from the germline V gene are DFQATT and SNEGSKA (reference sequence). The CDR3 is 13 residues long. Trimming stripped 1 base from V and 3 bases from J, with 10 bases between. The CDR3 DNA sequence: TGCAGTGCTAGAGCCCCAGCGGACTACGAGCAGTACTTC. Its translation is CSARAPADYEQYF.

This clonotype was counted a few times. The chain links TRBV11-2 to TRBJ2-4, with 12 bases identical to TRBD2. The CDR3 extends over 17 amino acids. Germline loops: CDR1 SGHAT, CDR2 FQNNGV. Trimming cost V 5 bases and J 0 bases; bases outside gene matches: 5. CDR3 sequence: CASSPPGLAGAKNIQYF. The CDR3 coding sequence is TGTGCCAGCAGCCCACCGGGACTAGCGGGAGCCAAAAACATTCAGTACTTC.

This chain joins TRBV29-1 and TRBJ1-1, with a possible D match to TRBD1 (6 bases). The CDR3 length is 15 residues. Per germline, CDR1 SQVTM and CDR2 ANQGSEA. Trimming left V 0 bases short and J 10 bases short, with 21 bases between. CDR3 DNA: TGCAGCGTTGAAGATGGGTACAGGGAGGTTCTCGCAGCTTTCTTT. Protein: CSVEDGYREVLAAFF.

This chain uses TRBV27 with TRBJ2-1, with 12 bases lining up with TRBD1. The germline gives CDR1 MNHEY, CDR2 SMNVEV (reference sequence). The CDR3 loop spans 15 amino acids. The V and J ends lost 4 bases and 7 bases, in that order; junction bases with no gene match: 5. CDR3: CASSSGTGGMNEQFF. DNA of the CDR3: TGTGCCAGCAGTTCCGGGACAGGGGGCATGAATGAGCAGTTCTTC.